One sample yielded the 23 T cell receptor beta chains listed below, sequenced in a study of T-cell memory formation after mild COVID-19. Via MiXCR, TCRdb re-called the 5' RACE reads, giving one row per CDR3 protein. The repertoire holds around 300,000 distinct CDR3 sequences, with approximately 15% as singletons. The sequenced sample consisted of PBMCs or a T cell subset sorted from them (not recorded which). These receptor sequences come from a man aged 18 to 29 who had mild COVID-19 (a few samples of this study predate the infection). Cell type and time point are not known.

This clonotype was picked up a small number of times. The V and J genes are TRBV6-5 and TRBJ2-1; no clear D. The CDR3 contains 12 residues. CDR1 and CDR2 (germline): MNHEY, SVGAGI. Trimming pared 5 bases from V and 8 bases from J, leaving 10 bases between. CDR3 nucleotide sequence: TGTGCCAGCAGTCGCTCGGGTGATGAGCAGTTCTTC. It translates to CASSRSGDEQFF.

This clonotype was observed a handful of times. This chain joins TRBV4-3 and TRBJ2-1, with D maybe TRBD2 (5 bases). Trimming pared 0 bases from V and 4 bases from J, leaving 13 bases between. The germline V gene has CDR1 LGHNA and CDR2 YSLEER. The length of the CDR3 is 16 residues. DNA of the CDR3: TGCGCCAGCAGCCAAGAGTGGACCTCGGGGTACAATGAGCAGTTCTTC. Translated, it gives CASSQEWTSGYNEQFF.

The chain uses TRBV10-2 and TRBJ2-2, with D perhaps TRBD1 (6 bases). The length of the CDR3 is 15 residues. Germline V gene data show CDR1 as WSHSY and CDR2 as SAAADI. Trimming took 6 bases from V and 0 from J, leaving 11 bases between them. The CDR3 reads CASSRTEPNTGELFF. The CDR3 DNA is TGCGCCAGCAGCCGGACAGAACCGAACACCGGGGAGCTGTTTTTT.

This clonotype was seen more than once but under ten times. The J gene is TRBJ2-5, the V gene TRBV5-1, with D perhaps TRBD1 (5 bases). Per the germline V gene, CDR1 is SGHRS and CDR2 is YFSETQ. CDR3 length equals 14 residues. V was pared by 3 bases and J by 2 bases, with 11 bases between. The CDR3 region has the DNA TGCGCCAGCAGCTGGGGCCAGGTTCAAGAGACCCAGTACTTC. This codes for CASSWGQVQETQYF.

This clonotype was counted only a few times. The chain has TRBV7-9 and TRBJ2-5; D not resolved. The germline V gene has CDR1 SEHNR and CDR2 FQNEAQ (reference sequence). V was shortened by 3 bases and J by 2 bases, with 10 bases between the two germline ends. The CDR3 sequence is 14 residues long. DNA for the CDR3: TGTGCCAGCAGCTTCTCGGTGACACAAGAGACCCAGTACTTC. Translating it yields CASSFSVTQETQYF.

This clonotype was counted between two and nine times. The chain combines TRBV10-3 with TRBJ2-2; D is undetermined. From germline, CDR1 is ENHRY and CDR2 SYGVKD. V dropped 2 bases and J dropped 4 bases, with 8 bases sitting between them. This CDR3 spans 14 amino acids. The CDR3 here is CAISEDGPTGELFF. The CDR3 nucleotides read TGTGCCATCAGTGAGGATGGTCCCACCGGGGAGCTGTTTTTT.

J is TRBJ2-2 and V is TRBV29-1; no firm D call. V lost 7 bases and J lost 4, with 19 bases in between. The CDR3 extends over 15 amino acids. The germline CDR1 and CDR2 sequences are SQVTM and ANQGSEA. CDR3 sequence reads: CSAEGIGGVTGELFF. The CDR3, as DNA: TGCAGCGCCGAAGGGATCGGTGGGGTCACCGGGGAGCTGTTTTTT.

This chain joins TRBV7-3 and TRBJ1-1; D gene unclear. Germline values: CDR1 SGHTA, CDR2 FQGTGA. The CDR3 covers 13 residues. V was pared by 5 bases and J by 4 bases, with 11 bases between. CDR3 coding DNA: TGTGCCAGCAGCAAGGACGGTTCCACTGAAGCTTTCTTT. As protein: CASSKDGSTEAFF.

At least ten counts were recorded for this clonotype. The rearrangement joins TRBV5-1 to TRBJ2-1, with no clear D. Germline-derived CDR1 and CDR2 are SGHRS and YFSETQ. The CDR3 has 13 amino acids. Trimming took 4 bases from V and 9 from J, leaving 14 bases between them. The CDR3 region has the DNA TGCGCCAGCAGCCGTGTTCTAGTGGGTGAGCAGTTCTTC. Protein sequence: CASSRVLVGEQFF.

The CDR3 DNA sequence: TGCAGCGTTGGGGGACAGGGGGAGACCCAGTACTTC. It translates to CSVGGQGETQYF. This chain joins TRBV29-1 and TRBJ2-5; TRBD1 aligns across 10 bases. The V gene's germline CDR1 is SQVTM and CDR2 ANQGSEA. Trimming at V came to 4 bases and at J to 5 bases, leaving 1 base not matched to a gene. There are 12 residues in the CDR3.

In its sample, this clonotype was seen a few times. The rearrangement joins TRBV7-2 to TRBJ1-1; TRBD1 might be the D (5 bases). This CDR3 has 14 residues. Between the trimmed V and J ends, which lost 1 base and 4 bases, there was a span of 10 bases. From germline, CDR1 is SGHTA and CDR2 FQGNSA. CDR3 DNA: TGTGCCAGCAGCTTAGTGGCAGGGACCACTGAAGCTTTCTTT. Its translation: CASSLVAGTTEAFF.

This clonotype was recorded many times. The CDR3 coding sequence is TGTGCCAGCAAGACCGGGGCCTACGATACGCAGTATTTT. Residues: CASKTGAYDTQYF. The rearrangement links TRBV12-3 or TRBV12-4 to TRBJ2-3; D possibly uses TRBD1 or TRBD2 (5 bases each). V lost 7 bases to trimming and J lost 6 bases, with 14 bases between them. The CDR3 runs 13 residues.

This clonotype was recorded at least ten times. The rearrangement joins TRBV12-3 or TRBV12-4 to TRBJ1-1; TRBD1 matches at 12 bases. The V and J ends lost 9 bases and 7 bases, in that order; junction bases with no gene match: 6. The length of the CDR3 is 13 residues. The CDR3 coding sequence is TGTGCCAGTCGGGGACAGGGGGCTCGTGAAGCTTTCTTT. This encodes CASRGQGAREAFF.

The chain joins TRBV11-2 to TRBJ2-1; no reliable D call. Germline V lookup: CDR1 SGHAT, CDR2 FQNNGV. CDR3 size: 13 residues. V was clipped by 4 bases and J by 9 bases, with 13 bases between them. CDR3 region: CASSWGSTVEQFF. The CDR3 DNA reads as TGTGCCAGCAGCTGGGGTAGTACGGTTGAGCAGTTCTTC.

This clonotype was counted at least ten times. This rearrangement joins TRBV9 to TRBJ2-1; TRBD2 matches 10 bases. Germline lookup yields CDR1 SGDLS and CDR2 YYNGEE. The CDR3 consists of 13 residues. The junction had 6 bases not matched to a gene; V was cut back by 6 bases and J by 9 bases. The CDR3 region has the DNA TGTGCCAGCACAGCGGGGGGGACCGCTGAGCAGTTCTTC. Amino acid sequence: CASTAGGTAEQFF. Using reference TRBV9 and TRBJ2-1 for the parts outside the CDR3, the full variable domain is DSGVTQTPKHLITATGQRVTLRCSPRSGDLSVYWYQQSLDQGLQFLIQYYNGEERAKGNILERFSAQQFPDLHSELNLSSLELGDSALYFCASTAGGTAEQFFGPGTRLTVL.

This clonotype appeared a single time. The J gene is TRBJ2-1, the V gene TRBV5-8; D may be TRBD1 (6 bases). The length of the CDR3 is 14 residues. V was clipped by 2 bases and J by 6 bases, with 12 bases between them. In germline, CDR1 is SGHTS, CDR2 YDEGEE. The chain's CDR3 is CASSFQGTLNEQFF. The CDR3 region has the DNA TGTGCCAGCAGCTTTCAGGGGACCCTCAATGAGCAGTTCTTC.

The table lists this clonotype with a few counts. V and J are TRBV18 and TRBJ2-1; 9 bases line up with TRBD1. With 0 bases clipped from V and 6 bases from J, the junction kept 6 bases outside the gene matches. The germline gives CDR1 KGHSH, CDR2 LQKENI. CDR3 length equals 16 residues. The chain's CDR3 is CASSPPTGQGFNEQFF. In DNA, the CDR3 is TGTGCCAGCTCACCACCGACGGGACAGGGTTTCAATGAGCAGTTCTTC. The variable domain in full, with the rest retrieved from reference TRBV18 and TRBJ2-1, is NAGVMQNPRHLVRRRGQEARLRCSPMKGHSHVYWYRQLPEEGLKFMVYLQKENIIDESGMPKERFSAEFPKEGPSILRIQQVVRGDSAAYFCASSPPTGQGFNEQFFGPGTRLTVL.

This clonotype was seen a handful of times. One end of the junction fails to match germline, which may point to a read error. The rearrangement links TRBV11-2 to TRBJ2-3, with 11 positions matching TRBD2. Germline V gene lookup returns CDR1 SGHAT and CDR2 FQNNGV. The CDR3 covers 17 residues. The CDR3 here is CASSLALAGGLPGALDF. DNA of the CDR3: TGTGCCAGCAGCTTAGCGCTAGCGGGGGGCCTTCCCGGAGCTTTGGATTTT.

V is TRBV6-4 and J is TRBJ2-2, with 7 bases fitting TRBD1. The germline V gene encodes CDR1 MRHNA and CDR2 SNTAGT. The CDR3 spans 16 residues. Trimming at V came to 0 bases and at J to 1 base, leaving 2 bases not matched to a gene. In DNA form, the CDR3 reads TGTGCCAGCAGTGACTCCAGACAGGGGAACACCGGGGAGCTGTTTTTT. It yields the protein CASSDSRQGNTGELFF.

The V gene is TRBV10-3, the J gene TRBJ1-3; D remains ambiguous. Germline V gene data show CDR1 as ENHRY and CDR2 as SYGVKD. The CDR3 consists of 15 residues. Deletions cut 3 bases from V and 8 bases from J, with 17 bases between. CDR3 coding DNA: TGTGCCATCAGTGACGCCCACTCAAGCGGCGACACCATATATTTT. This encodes CAISDAHSSGDTIYF.

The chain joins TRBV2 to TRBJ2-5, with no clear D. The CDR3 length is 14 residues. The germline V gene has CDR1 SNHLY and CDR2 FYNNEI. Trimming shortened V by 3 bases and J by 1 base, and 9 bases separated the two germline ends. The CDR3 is CASSDGPFQETQYF. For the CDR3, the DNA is TGTGCCAGCAGTGATGGCCCCTTCCAAGAGACCCAGTACTTC. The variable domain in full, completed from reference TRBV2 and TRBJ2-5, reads EPEVTQTPSHQVTQMGQEVILRCVPISNHLYFYWYRQILGQKVEFLVSFYNNEISEKSEIFDDQFSVERPDGSNFTLKIRSTKLEDSAMYFCASSDGPFQETQYFGPGTRLLVL.

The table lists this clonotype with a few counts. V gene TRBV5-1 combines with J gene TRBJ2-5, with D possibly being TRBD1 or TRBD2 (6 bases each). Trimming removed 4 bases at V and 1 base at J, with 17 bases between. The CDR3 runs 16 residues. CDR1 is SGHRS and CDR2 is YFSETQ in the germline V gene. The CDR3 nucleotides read TGCGCCAGCAGCCTGGCGAGGGGGGCGGTCCAAGAGACCCAGTACTTC. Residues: CASSLARGAVQETQYF.

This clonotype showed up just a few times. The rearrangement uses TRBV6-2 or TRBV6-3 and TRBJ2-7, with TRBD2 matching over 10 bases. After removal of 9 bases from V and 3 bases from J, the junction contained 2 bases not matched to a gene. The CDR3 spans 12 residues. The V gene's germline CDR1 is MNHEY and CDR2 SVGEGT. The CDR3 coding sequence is TGTGCCAGTAGGACTAGCGGCTACGAGCAGTACTTC. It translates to CASRTSGYEQYF.